This TCR beta chain was captured in a study of early T cells in non-severe SARS-CoV-2 infection. Looking at the study overall: Bulk RNA from unsorted whole blood was sequenced; chains were unpaired. Study conclusions and caveats: Anti-spike CD8 responses were favored by VDJdb matching, which missed private and CD4 specificities.

Trimming stripped 5 bases from V and 3 bases from J, with 12 bases between. CDR1 DFQATT and CDR2 SNEGSKA come from the germline V gene (reference sequence). This CDR3 is built from 13 residues. Separate cDNA molecules each had unique molecular identifiers attached to them. TCRdb processed the 5' RACE reads anew with MiXCR; each CDR3 protein has one entry. The sample has about 130,000 distinct CDR3 sequences; about 16% are singletons. Comment on this clonotype: Its specificity is unknown.

Sequences were obtained from whole blood. The origin of this receptor is an adult who was a healthcare worker with PCR-confirmed SARS-CoV-2 infection or an uninfected control (not recorded which). This chain joins TRBV20-1 and TRBJ2-3; D unresolved. The CDR3, as DNA: TGCAGTGCTCAGGCAGGTGTAACAGATACGCAGTATTTT. Its translation is CSAQAGVTDTQYF.